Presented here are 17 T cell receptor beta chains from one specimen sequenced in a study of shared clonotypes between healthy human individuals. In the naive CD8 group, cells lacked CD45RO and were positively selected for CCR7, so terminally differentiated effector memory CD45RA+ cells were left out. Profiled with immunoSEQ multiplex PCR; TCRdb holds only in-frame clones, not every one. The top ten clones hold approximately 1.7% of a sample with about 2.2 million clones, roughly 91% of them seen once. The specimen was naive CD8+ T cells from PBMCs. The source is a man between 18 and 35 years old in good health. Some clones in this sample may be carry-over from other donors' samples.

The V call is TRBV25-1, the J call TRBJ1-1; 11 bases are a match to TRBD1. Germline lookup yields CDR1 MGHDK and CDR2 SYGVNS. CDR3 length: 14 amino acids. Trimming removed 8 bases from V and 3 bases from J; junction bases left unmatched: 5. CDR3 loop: CASSLGQGDTEAFF. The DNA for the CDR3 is TGTGCCAGCTCCTTGGGACAGGGGGACACTGAAGCTTTCTTT.

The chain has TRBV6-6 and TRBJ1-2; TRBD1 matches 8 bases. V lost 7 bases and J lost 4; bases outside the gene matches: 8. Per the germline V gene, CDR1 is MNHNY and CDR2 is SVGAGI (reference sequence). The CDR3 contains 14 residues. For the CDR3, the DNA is TGTGCCAGCACTATAGACAGGGGTATCTATGGCTACACCTTC. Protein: CASTIDRGIYGYTF.

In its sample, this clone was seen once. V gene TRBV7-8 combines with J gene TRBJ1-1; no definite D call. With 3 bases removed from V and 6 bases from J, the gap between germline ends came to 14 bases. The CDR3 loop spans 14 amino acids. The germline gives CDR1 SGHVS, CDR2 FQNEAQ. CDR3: CASSLSVTEAEAFF. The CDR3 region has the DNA TGTGCCAGCAGCTTGTCCGTGACCGAGGCTGAAGCTTTCTTT.

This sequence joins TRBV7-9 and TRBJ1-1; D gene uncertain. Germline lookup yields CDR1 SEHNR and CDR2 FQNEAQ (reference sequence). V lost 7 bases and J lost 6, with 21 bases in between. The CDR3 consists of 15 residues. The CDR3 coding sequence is TGTGCCAGCATCCTGGGAGCTACACCTGGACCTGAAGCTTTCTTT. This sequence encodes CASILGATPGPEAFF.

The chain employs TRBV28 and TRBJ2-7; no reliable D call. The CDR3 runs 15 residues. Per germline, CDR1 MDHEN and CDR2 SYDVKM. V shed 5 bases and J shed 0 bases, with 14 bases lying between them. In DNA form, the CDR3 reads TGTGCCAGCAGTGATTGGACCGAAAGCTCCTACGAGCAGTACTTC. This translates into CASSDWTESSYEQYF.

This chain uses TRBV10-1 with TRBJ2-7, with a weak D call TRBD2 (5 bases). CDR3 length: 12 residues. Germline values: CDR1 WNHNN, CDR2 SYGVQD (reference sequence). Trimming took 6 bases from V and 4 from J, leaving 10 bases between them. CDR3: CASREDAYEQYF. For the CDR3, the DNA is TGCGCCAGCAGGGAGGACGCATACGAGCAGTACTTC.

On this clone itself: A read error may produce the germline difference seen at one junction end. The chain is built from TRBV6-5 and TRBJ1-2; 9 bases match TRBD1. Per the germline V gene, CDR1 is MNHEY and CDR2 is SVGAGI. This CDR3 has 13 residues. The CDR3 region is CASSPQGAPGCTF. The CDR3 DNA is TGTGCCAGCAGTCCACAGGGGGCGCCGGGCTGCACCTTC.

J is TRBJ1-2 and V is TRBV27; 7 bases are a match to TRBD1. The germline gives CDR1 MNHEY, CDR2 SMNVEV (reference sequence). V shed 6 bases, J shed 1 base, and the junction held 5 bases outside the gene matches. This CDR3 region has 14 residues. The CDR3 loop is CASRDGTVNYGYTF. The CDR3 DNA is TGTGCCAGCAGGGACGGGACAGTTAACTATGGCTACACCTTC.

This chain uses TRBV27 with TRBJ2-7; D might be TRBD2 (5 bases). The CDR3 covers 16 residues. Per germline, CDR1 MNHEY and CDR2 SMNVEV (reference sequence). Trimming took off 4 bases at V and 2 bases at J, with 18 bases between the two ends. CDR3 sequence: CASSSISVGVAYEQYF. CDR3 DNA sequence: TGTGCCAGCAGTTCAATTAGCGTAGGAGTAGCCTACGAGCAGTACTTC.

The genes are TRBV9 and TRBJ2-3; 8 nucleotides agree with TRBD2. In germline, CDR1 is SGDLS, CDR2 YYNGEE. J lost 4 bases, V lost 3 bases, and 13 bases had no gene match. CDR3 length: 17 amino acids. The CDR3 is CASSGGVQRESPDTQYF. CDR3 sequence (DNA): TGTGCCAGCAGCGGGGGTGTCCAGCGGGAGTCTCCAGATACGCAGTATTTT.

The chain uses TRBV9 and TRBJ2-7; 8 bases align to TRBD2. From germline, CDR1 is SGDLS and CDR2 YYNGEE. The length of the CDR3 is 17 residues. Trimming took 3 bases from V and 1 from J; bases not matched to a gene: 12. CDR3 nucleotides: TGTGCCAGCAGCGGACAAGCGGGAGCCCCCGGATCCTACGAGCAGTACTTC. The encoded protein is CASSGQAGAPGSYEQYF.

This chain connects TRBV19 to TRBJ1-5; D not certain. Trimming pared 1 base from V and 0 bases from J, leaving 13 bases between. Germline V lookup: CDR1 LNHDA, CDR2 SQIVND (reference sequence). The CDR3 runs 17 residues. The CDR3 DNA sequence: TGTGCCAGTAGTATAGGGACGTCTTTCTTTAGCAATCAGCCCCAGCATTTT. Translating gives CASSIGTSFFSNQPQHF.

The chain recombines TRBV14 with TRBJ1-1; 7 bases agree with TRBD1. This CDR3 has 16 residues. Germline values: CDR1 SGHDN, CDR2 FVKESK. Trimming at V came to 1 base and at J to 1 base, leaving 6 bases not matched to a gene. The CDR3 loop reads CASSQVARGWNTEAFF. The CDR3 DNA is TGTGCCAGCAGCCAAGTTGCCAGGGGGTGGAACACTGAAGCTTTCTTT.

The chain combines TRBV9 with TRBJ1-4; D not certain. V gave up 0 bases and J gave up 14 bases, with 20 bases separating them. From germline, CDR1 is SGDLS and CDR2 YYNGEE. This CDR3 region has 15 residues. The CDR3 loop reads CASSVADGPAGGLFF. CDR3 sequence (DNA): TGTGCCAGCAGCGTAGCTGACGGTCCGGCAGGAGGGCTGTTTTTT.

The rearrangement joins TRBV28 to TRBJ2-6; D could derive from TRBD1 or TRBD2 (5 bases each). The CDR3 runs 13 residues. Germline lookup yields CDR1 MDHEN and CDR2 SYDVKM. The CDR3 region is CGSRGPGANVLTF. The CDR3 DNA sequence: TGTGGATCCCGGGGACCTGGGGCCAACGTCCTGACTTTC.

CDR3: CASGTAYPTDTQYF. Written as DNA, the CDR3 is TGTGCTAGTGGCACAGCTTATCCCACAGATACGCAGTATTTT. This chain links TRBV12-5 with TRBJ2-3; D is uncertain. Germline V lookup: CDR1 LGHNT, CDR2 FRNRAP. CDR3 size: 14 residues. Trimming removed 6 bases from V and 2 bases from J, with 12 bases in between.

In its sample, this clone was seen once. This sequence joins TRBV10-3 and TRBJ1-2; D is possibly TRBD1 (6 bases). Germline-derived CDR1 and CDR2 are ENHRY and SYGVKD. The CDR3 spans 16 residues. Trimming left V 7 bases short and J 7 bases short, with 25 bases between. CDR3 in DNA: TGTGCCATCATCCCATTCCCACAGGGCCCGCTTAGTGGCTACACCTTC. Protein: CAIIPFPQGPLSGYTF.